This T cell receptor (beta chain) is drawn from a study of OX40 agonist ivuxolimab in advanced cancers. Study at large: Dose-escalation patients were diagnosed with hepatocellular carcinoma, melanoma, renal cell cancer or head and neck cancer. Overall study findings and caveats: In CD8+ T cells, expanded clones were on average more numerous than in CD4+.

There are 16 residues in the CDR3. Germline assignment: CDR1 SGHDT and CDR2 YYEEEE. V lost 0 bases to trimming and J lost 6 bases; unmatched junction nucleotides: 8. TCRdb's table, derived via immunoSEQ multiplex PCR, lists solely in-frame clones and lacks some. The data hold approximately 41,000 clones, with 89% observed a single time. Details on this clone: Its specificity is not known.

The sequences come from CD4+ or CD8+ T cells sorted from blood, collected in a trial of the OX40 agonist ivuxolimab. This chain connects TRBV5-6 to TRBJ1-3, with 8 bases identical to TRBD1. The TCR originated in an adult with an advanced solid tumor such as melanoma, head and neck, liver or kidney cancer. DNA for the CDR3: TGTGCCAGCAGCTTGGGACAGGGGCTGATGTTAAACACCATATATTTT. Translated, it gives CASSLGQGLMLNTIYF.